One and the same sample provided the 21 T cell receptor beta chains below, sequenced in a study of blood T cell repertoires in COVID-19. Libraries were prepared by immunoSEQ multiplex PCR; TCRdb keeps only in-frame clonotypes and omits some of them. The table includes about 220,000 clones, about 85% detected once. Sequencing was carried out using peripheral blood. These receptors came from a man between 25 and 39 years old with active or convalescent COVID-19.

V is TRBV6-2 or TRBV6-3 and J is TRBJ2-1; 7 bases map to TRBD2. With 2 bases clipped from V and 2 bases from J, the junction kept 6 bases outside the gene matches. The CDR3 has 16 amino acids. Germline assignment: CDR1 MNHEY and CDR2 SVGEGT. CDR3 protein: CASSYEPGLAYNEQFF. CDR3 DNA sequence: TGTGCCAGCAGTTACGAGCCTGGACTAGCCTACAATGAGCAGTTCTTC.

The chain employs TRBV5-6 and TRBJ2-1, with 8 bases fitting TRBD1. Trimming at V came to 4 bases and at J to 9 bases, leaving 15 bases not matched to a gene. The CDR3 has 16 residues. The V gene's germline CDR1 is SGHDT and CDR2 YYEEEE. The CDR3 loop is CASSPPGQGVKSEQFF. The DNA for the CDR3 is TGTGCCAGCAGCCCCCCCGGACAGGGAGTGAAAAGTGAGCAGTTCTTC.

The chain combines TRBV5-8 with TRBJ1-4; unclear D gene. The CDR3 length is 14 residues. The germline CDR1 and CDR2 sequences are SGHTS and YDEGEE. V lost 1 base, J lost 5 bases, and 9 bases lay in between. CDR3: CASSLRRANEKLFF. In DNA, the CDR3 is TGTGCCAGCAGCTTGAGGAGGGCCAATGAAAAACTGTTTTTT.

The chain recombines TRBV25-1 with TRBJ1-6; D might be TRBD1 (5 bases). The V end lost 3 bases, the J end lost 8 bases, and 14 bases lay between the germline ends. Germline-derived CDR1 and CDR2 are MGHDK and SYGVNS. The CDR3 runs 15 residues. The CDR3 protein is CASSDRWGRDSPLHF. In nucleotides, the CDR3 is TGTGCCAGCAGTGATAGGTGGGGGAGGGATTCACCCCTCCACTTT.

The chain uses TRBV6-1 and TRBJ1-1, with 8 bases that match TRBD1. This CDR3 is 17 amino acids long. CDR1 is MNHNS, CDR2 SASEGT, per germline. The ends lost 4 bases at V and 3 bases at J; junction bases unmatched: 13. This CDR3 reads CASSADRGFFRHTEAFF. The CDR3 bases are TGTGCCAGCAGTGCCGACAGGGGTTTCTTCAGGCACACTGAAGCTTTCTTT.

The rearrangement links TRBV6-2 or TRBV6-3 to TRBJ2-3, with 9 bases identical to TRBD2. Germline assignment: CDR1 MNHEY and CDR2 SVGEGT. V lost 8 bases to trimming and J lost 2 bases; unmatched junction nucleotides: 8. The CDR3 loop spans 15 amino acids. The CDR3 reads CASCLLAGLTDTQYF. In DNA, the CDR3 is TGTGCCAGCTGTTTACTAGCGGGCCTCACAGATACGCAGTATTTT.

This rearrangement joins TRBV6-5 to TRBJ1-5, with a possible D match to TRBD1 (5 bases). From germline, CDR1 is MNHEY and CDR2 SVGAGI. CDR3 length equals 13 residues. V gave up 8 bases and J gave up 3 bases, with 11 bases separating them. The CDR3 here is CASGAGNNQPQHF. The DNA for the CDR3 is TGTGCCAGCGGGGCCGGAAACAATCAGCCCCAGCATTTT.

The J gene is TRBJ1-2, the V gene TRBV11-2; 9 positions agree with TRBD1. CDR1 is SGHAT and CDR2 is FQNNGV in the germline V gene. The CDR3 is 13 amino acids. After removal of 1 base from V and 10 bases from J, the junction contained 4 bases not matched to a gene. CDR3 bases: TGTGCCAGCAGCTTAGGGACAGGGGTTGACTACACCTTC. Translation gives CASSLGTGVDYTF. The full variable domain, in which reference TRBV11-2 and TRBJ1-2 provide the parts outside the CDR3, is EAGVAQSPRYKIIEKRQSVAFWCNPISGHATLYWYQQILGQGPKLLIQFQNNGVVDDSQLPKDRFSAERLKGVDSTLKIQPAKLEDSAVYLCASSLGTGVDYTFGSGTRLTVV.

For the CDR3, the DNA is TGTGCCAGCAGCCCAGATAGATCAGGGCGCCAAGGCACTGAAGCTTTCTTT. It is translated as CASSPDRSGRQGTEAFF. The rearrangement joins TRBV14 to TRBJ1-1, with D perhaps TRBD1 (5 bases). The V gene's germline CDR1 is SGHDN and CDR2 FVKESK. V lost 4 bases and J lost 4, with 22 bases in between. This CDR3 is built from 17 residues.

The chain couples TRBV12-5 to TRBJ2-3; 7 bases fit TRBD1. This CDR3 is built from 16 residues. CDR1 and CDR2 from the germline V gene are LGHNT and FRNRAP. V lost 7 bases to trimming and J lost 1 base; unmatched junction nucleotides: 11. In DNA, the CDR3 is TGTGCTAGTGCCTCCGGAGGTGGACAGGGCACAGATACGCAGTATTTT. Translation gives CASASGGGQGTDTQYF.

V and J are TRBV5-4 and TRBJ2-7, with 9 bases aligning to TRBD1. Germline assignment: CDR1 SGHNT and CDR2 YYREEE (reference sequence). This CDR3 comprises 14 residues. Unmatched junction bases numbered 9, after V lost 5 bases and J lost 6 bases. The CDR3 loop is CASSTDRGSREQYF. Here the CDR3 DNA reads TGTGCCAGCAGTACGGACAGGGGTTCGCGCGAGCAGTACTTC.

The chain has TRBV6-1 and TRBJ1-5; 8 bases map to TRBD1. CDR3 size: 16 residues. Germline CDR1 MNHNS, CDR2 SASEGT. Trimming at V came to 1 base and at J to 0 bases, leaving 2 bases not matched to a gene. Here the CDR3 DNA reads TGTGCCAGCAGTGAAGGGGACAGGATTAGCAATCAGCCCCAGCATTTT. Its translation is CASSEGDRISNQPQHF.

The CDR3 spells CASSMPGQGALSGYTF. The CDR3 DNA sequence: TGTGCCAGTAGTATGCCGGGACAGGGGGCGCTTTCTGGCTACACCTTC. This chain links TRBV19 with TRBJ1-2; 12 positions match TRBD1. The germline V gene encodes CDR1 LNHDA and CDR2 SQIVND (reference sequence). The CDR3 loop spans 16 amino acids. The ends lost 3 bases at V and 7 bases at J; junction bases unmatched: 9.

This chain's CDR3 is CASSQDQRSYTEAFF. The CDR3 nucleotides read TGCGCCAGCAGCCAGGATCAGCGGAGTTACACTGAAGCTTTCTTT. The chain employs TRBV4-3 and TRBJ1-1; no definite D call. Germline lookup yields CDR1 LGHNA and CDR2 YSLEER. Trimming took 3 bases from V and 3 from J, leaving 14 bases between them. This CDR3 contains 15 residues.

The chain is built from TRBV30 and TRBJ1-1, with a weak D call TRBD1 (6 bases). This CDR3 is built from 13 residues. Germline CDR1 is GTSNPN and CDR2 is SVGIG (reference sequence). The V end was cut by 3 bases, the J end by 4 bases, with 12 bases between. The CDR3 reads CAWRTGMSTEAFF. CDR3 DNA sequence: TGTGCCTGGAGAACAGGGATGAGCACTGAAGCTTTCTTT.

The J gene is TRBJ2-7, the V gene TRBV7-9; D perhaps matches TRBD2 (5 bases). The CDR3 loop spans 13 amino acids. V was trimmed by 0 bases and J by 5 bases, leaving 8 bases between them. Germline V gene lookup returns CDR1 SEHNR and CDR2 FQNEAQ (reference sequence). The CDR3 DNA reads as TGTGCCAGCAGCTTAGCTTGGAGGAACGAGCAGTACTTC. Translated, it gives CASSLAWRNEQYF.

This clone was counted only a few times. The chain couples TRBV19 to TRBJ1-5; possible D gene TRBD1, 6 bases. Trimming removed 0 bases from V and 2 bases from J, with 8 bases in between. Germline V gene lookup returns CDR1 LNHDA and CDR2 SQIVND (reference sequence). The CDR3 sequence is 15 residues long. The CDR3 DNA sequence: TGTGCCAGTAGTATAGACCGGACAGGCAATCAGCCCCAGCATTTT. Protein product: CASSIDRTGNQPQHF.

V gene TRBV29-1 combines with J gene TRBJ2-7; 7 nucleotides align to TRBD2. Unmatched junction bases numbered 10, after V lost 4 bases and J lost 4 bases. Germline V gene data show CDR1 as SQVTM and CDR2 as ANQGSEA. The CDR3 covers 14 residues. In DNA, the CDR3 is TGCAGCGTTGGTACGAGGGGAGCGGGGTACGAGCAGTACTTC. The encoded protein is CSVGTRGAGYEQYF.

V and J are TRBV9 and TRBJ2-3, with unresolved D. Trimming removed 0 bases at V and 6 bases at J, with 17 bases between. This CDR3 has 16 residues. CDR1 SGDLS and CDR2 YYNGEE come from the germline V gene. CDR3: CASSVGVGLPVDTQYF. The DNA of the CDR3 is TGTGCCAGCAGCGTAGGAGTTGGGCTCCCGGTCGATACGCAGTATTTT.

J is TRBJ2-5 and V is TRBV7-9, with 8 bases that match TRBD2. The germline CDR1 and CDR2 sequences are SEHNR and FQNEAQ (reference sequence). V dropped 7 bases and J dropped 5; count of bases not matched to a gene: 9. The CDR3 extends over 14 amino acids. The CDR3 nucleotides read TGTGCCAGCATCCAACTCTCGGGGGGGGAGACCCAGTACTTC. Its translation is CASIQLSGGETQYF.

The chain employs TRBV7-2 and TRBJ2-1; D is undetermined. V was cut by 2 bases and J by 4 bases, with 12 bases left in between. The CDR3 has 15 amino acids. CDR1 is SGHTA and CDR2 is FQGNSA in the germline V gene. CDR3 coding DNA: TGTGCCAGCAGCTTACAAAGCACGTCTTACAATGAGCAGTTCTTC. Translating it yields CASSLQSTSYNEQFF.